A single T cell receptor beta chain is shown here with its context. The antigen is not known. This record belongs to a study of T cell repertoires in cytomegalovirus infection. About the research overall: Recently identified HLA-C-restricted CMV epitopes were among the peptides used. Indicated by public TCR beta signatures were CMV infection and matching HLA type.

MiXCR, run by TCRdb on the reads, gives a single entry per CDR3 protein. The sample consists of about 900,000 distinct CDR3 sequences, approximately 30% of them appearing once. CDR1 is SNHLY and CDR2 is FYNNEI in the germline V gene. V lost 11 bases and J lost 4, with 14 bases in between. This CDR3 has 12 residues. The clonotype was recovered from a human donor in good health (CMV status not recorded). Some clones in this sample may be carry-over from other donors' samples. The starting material was cultured CD8+ T cells from PBMCs, obtained from culture after CMV antigen stimulation. This chain uses TRBV2 with TRBJ1-1, with D possibly TRBD1 on 5 matching bases. Here the CDR3 reads CAFNGGTTEAFF. CDR3 nucleotides: TGTGCCTTTAATGGGGGAACCACTGAAGCTTTCTTT.